The 15 T cell receptor beta chains reported below all come from one sample, sequenced in a study of blood T cell repertoires in COVID-19. The data were produced by immunoSEQ multiplex PCR, yet TCRdb's version contains in-frame clones alone and is incomplete. The sample lists approximately 61,000 clones, roughly three quarters occurring once. The specimen sequenced was peripheral blood. The receptors were gathered from a human donor in a cohort sampled during active COVID-19.

This chain uses TRBV27 with TRBJ1-5; D not resolved. V lost 6 bases and J lost 0, with 15 bases in between. Germline V CDR1 and CDR2: MNHEY, SMNVEV (reference sequence). The CDR3 spans 16 residues. This chain's CDR3 is CASRITGRVSNQPQHF. In DNA form, the CDR3 reads TGTGCCAGCAGGATAACCGGGAGGGTTAGCAATCAGCCCCAGCATTTT.

The chain links TRBV19 to TRBJ2-4; D gene uncertain. Trimming stripped 5 bases from V and 0 bases from J, with 14 bases between. Germline V gene data show CDR1 as LNHDA and CDR2 as SQIVND (reference sequence). The CDR3 extends over 16 amino acids. The CDR3: CASSAQRSLAKNIQYF. CDR3 DNA sequence: TGTGCCAGTAGTGCCCAGAGGTCGCTAGCCAAAAACATTCAGTACTTC. Drawing the rest from reference TRBV19 and TRBJ2-4, the complete variable domain is DGGITQSPKYLFRKEGQNVTLSCEQNLNHDAMYWYRQDPGQGLRLIYYSQIVNDFQKGDIAEGYSVSREKKESFPLTVTSAQKNPTAFYLCASSAQRSLAKNIQYFGAGTRLSVL.

This clone has just a few counts. The rearrangement links TRBV5-1 to TRBJ1-6; D call uncertain. There are 14 residues in the CDR3. Germline loops: CDR1 SGHRS, CDR2 YFSETQ. Trimming removed 1 base at V and 10 bases at J, with 12 bases between. The DNA of the CDR3 is TGCGCCAGCAGCTTGCTTCGCGGAGACTCACCCCTCCACTTT. Translating gives CASSLLRGDSPLHF.

V is TRBV3-1 (or the pseudogene TRBV3-2) and J is TRBJ2-3; 8 nucleotides line up with TRBD2. With V trimmed by 1 base and J by 4 bases, 7 bases remained unmatched. This CDR3 spans 16 amino acids. Germline V gene data show CDR1 as LGHDT and CDR2 as YNNKEL (reference sequence). This CDR3 reads CASSQAGGGAADTQYF. The CDR3 DNA sequence: TGTGCCAGCAGCCAAGCGGGGGGGGGCGCCGCAGATACGCAGTATTTT.

The chain couples TRBV30 to TRBJ2-1; 7 nucleotides line up with TRBD2. The length of the CDR3 is 12 residues. V shed 0 bases, J shed 8 bases, and the junction held 1 base outside the gene matches. Germline V CDR1 and CDR2: GTSNPN, SVGIG (reference sequence). This CDR3 reads CAWSVRGDEQFF. In nucleotides, the CDR3 is TGTGCCTGGAGTGTACGGGGGGATGAGCAGTTCTTC. Based on the CDR3 plus reference TRBV30 and TRBJ2-1, the full variable domain is SQTIHQWPATLVQPVGSPLSLECTVEGTSNPNLYWYRQAAGRGLQLLFYSVGIGQISSEVPQNLSASRPQDRQFILSSKKLLLSDSGFYLCAWSVRGDEQFFGPGTRLTVL.

The chain employs TRBV19 and TRBJ1-2, with D uncertain. Germline assignment: CDR1 LNHDA and CDR2 SQIVND (reference sequence). V was clipped by 6 bases and J by 8 bases, with 13 bases between them. There are 12 residues in the CDR3. This CDR3 is CASSQVSGGYTF. The CDR3 DNA follows: TGTGCCAGTAGCCAGGTATCGGGAGGCTACACCTTC.

The chain joins TRBV20-1 to TRBJ2-1; 12 bases are a match to TRBD2. The length of the CDR3 is 16 residues. CDR1 DFQATT and CDR2 SNEGSKA come from the germline V gene (reference sequence). V was pared by 6 bases and J by 0 bases, with 6 bases of the junction left unmatched. Written as DNA, the CDR3 is TGCAGTGCCAGTGGACTAGCGGGACACTCCTACAATGAGCAGTTCTTC. This translates into CSASGLAGHSYNEQFF.

The V call is TRBV7-9, the J call TRBJ1-2; no clear D. The CDR3 is 14 residues long. Germline CDR1 and CDR2: SEHNR and FQNEAQ (reference sequence). The germline V and J ends were trimmed by 5 bases and 4 bases, with 14 bases remaining between them. The DNA for the CDR3 is TGTGCCAGCAGCCCCTTAGAGGACTTCTATGGCTACACCTTC. Translating it yields CASSPLEDFYGYTF.

The chain recombines TRBV11-2 with TRBJ1-2, with 11 bases identical to TRBD1. V lost 1 base, J lost 7 bases, and 11 bases stayed unmatched. The germline V gene encodes CDR1 SGHAT and CDR2 FQNNGV. There are 17 residues in the CDR3. In DNA form, the CDR3 reads TGTGCCAGCAGCTTAGCGGGACAGGGGGGGATGACGCGTGGCTACACCTTC. Translation: CASSLAGQGGMTRGYTF.

This clone was found a few times. CDR3 in amino acids: CASSQGGRYAFF. CDR3 coding DNA: TGTGCCAGCAGCCAGGGGGGACGGTATGCTTTCTTT. The V and J genes are TRBV5-4 and TRBJ1-1, with TRBD1 identical over 7 bases. The CDR3 is made up of 12 amino acids. V lost 4 bases and J lost 11; bases outside the gene matches: 8. Germline V lookup: CDR1 SGHNT, CDR2 YYREEE (reference sequence).

This clone was seen repeatedly, ten times or more. This chain links TRBV28 with TRBJ1-6, with D possibly TRBD1 on 6 matching bases. Germline-derived CDR1 and CDR2 are MDHEN and SYDVKM. V was shortened by 7 bases and J by 2 bases, with 9 bases between the two germline ends. This CDR3 has 14 amino acids. The CDR3 bases are TGTGCCAGCAAGGGGGTCGCCTATAATTCACCCCTCCACTTT. This codes for CASKGVAYNSPLHF.

The chain couples TRBV9 to TRBJ2-7; 10 nucleotides agree with TRBD1. Germline CDR1 is SGDLS and CDR2 is YYNGEE. The CDR3 covers 16 residues. V lost 1 base, J lost 7 bases, and 11 bases stayed unmatched. The CDR3 nucleotides read TGTGCCAGCAGCGTAAGTGACGGGACAGGGGTCTGGGAGCAGTACTTC. Protein sequence: CASSVSDGTGVWEQYF.

The chain combines TRBV18 with TRBJ1-3, with D maybe TRBD1 (6 bases). Germline V gene sequence: CDR1 KGHSH, CDR2 LQKENI. V was trimmed by 4 bases and J by 2 bases, leaving 21 bases between them. The CDR3 loop spans 18 amino acids. The CDR3: CASSLSAAQGSAGNTIYF. The CDR3 nucleotides read TGTGCCAGCTCACTGTCCGCGGCACAGGGTTCTGCTGGAAACACCATATATTTT. Looking up the rest from reference TRBV18 and TRBJ1-3 gives the full variable domain: NAGVMQNPRHLVRRRGQEARLRCSPMKGHSHVYWYRQLPEEGLKFMVYLQKENIIDESGMPKERFSAEFPKEGPSILRIQQVVRGDSAAYFCASSLSAAQGSAGNTIYFGEGSWLTVV.

This chain connects TRBV29-1 to TRBJ1-1; the D gene is possibly TRBD1 (6 bases). Per the germline V gene, CDR1 is SQVTM and CDR2 is ANQGSEA. The CDR3 covers 13 residues. V lost 5 bases, J lost 4 bases, and 14 bases lay in between. For the CDR3, the DNA is TGCAGCGTTCGAGGTTTAGGGGGCACTGAAGCTTTCTTT. Translation gives CSVRGLGGTEAFF.

The CDR3 DNA reads TGTGCCAGCAGCGAGCTAGCGGGGGGTTTCGATGAGCAGTTCTTC. Its protein is CASSELAGGFDEQFF. The gene calls are TRBV9 and TRBJ2-1; 11 bases align to TRBD2. The CDR3 runs 15 residues. The ends lost 3 bases at V and 8 bases at J; junction bases unmatched: 7. Germline values: CDR1 SGDLS, CDR2 YYNGEE. Filled out from reference TRBV9 and TRBJ2-1, the complete variable domain reads DSGVTQTPKHLITATGQRVTLRCSPRSGDLSVYWYQQSLDQGLQFLIQYYNGEERAKGNILERFSAQQFPDLHSELNLSSLELGDSALYFCASSELAGGFDEQFFGPGTRLTVL.